Only a few counts were recorded for the clone carrying this T cell receptor (beta chain). Its antigen is undetermined. Trimming stripped 3 bases from V and 2 bases from J, with 13 bases between. CDR3 size: 14 residues. From germline, CDR1 is GTSNPN and CDR2 SVGIG (reference sequence). TCRdb's table, derived via immunoSEQ multiplex PCR, lists solely in-frame clones and lacks some. The sample lists 45,000 to 55,000 clones; approximately 88% were seen once. These data originate in a study of a mutant IDH1 vaccine in newly diagnosed glioma. Study-wide context: Earlier therapy was either radiotherapy, temozolomide, or both, and most got both. The study held visit V12 at week 35 and visit V13 at week 47.

The sample's time point: week 47, end of study. What each vaccine dose contained was 300 ug of mutant IDH1 20-mer peptide, accompanied by topical imiquimod. The astrocytomas were IDH1-mutant, ATRX-negative, and WHO grade 3 or 4. This receptor was obtained from a woman in her twenties or thirties with glioma. Some clones in this sample may be carry-over from other donors' samples. Here the sequenced sample was PBMCs, taken from a glioma patient whose treatment included an IDH1 peptide vaccine. The genes are TRBV30 and TRBJ2-5; D perhaps matches TRBD1 (6 bases). DNA for the CDR3: TGTGCCTGGAGAACAGGGTGGGTGCAAGAGACCCAGTACTTC. As protein: CAWRTGWVQETQYF.